These T cell receptor beta chains were read from a single sample in a study of PD-1 blockade in mismatch repair-deficient tumors. The repertoire was sequenced with immunoSEQ multiplex PCR; TCRdb's copy has only in-frame clones and lacks some. The sample lists tens of thousands of clones, approximately 80% occurring once. The sequencing here drew on peripheral blood, taken 4 weeks after starting pembrolizumab. The receptors here all came from an adult with mismatch repair-deficient cancer. Both conserved end residues are part of each CDR3. D genes are given only for firm matches. Clone size is shown for a subset of rows, as once, few, many or a class of expanded clone.

J: TRBJ2-7
size: .
D: TRBD2
V: TRBV5-1
CDR3: CASSLTGGVPHEQYF
DNA: TGCGCCAGCAGCTTGACGGGAGGGGTTCCGCACGAGCAGTACTTC

J: TRBJ1-3
size: .
D: TRBD1
V: TRBV6-1
CDR3: CASSDRGRDSSGNTIYF
DNA: TGTGCCAGCAGTGATCGAGGACGGGACAGCTCTGGAAACACCATATATTTT

J: TRBJ1-2
size: .
D: .
V: TRBV7-9
CDR3: CASSLGFYGYTF
DNA: TGTGCCAGCAGCTTAGGGTTCTATGGCTACACCTTC

J: TRBJ2-2
size: .
D: .
V: TRBV7-3
CDR3: CASSFGGYTGELFF
DNA: TGTGCCAGCAGCTTTGGGGGGTACACCGGGGAGCTGTTTTTT

J: TRBJ2-5
size: .
D: .
V: TRBV19
CDR3: CASSRTGETQYF
DNA: TGTGCCAGTAGTAGAACCGGGGAGACCCAGTACTTC

J: TRBJ1-5
size: few
D: .
V: TRBV7-8
CDR3: CASSLDGQPQHF
DNA: TGTGCCAGCAGCTTAGACGGTCAGCCCCAGCATTTT

J: TRBJ2-5
size: .
D: .
V: TRBV19
CDR3: CASSRQGGGTQYF
DNA: TGTGCCAGTAGTCGGCAAGGGGGAGGGACCCAGTACTTC

J: TRBJ2-1
size: .
D: TRBD2
V: TRBV9
CDR3: CASSPLAGGSWNEQFF
DNA: TGTGCCAGCAGCCCATTAGCGGGAGGGTCCTGGAATGAGCAGTTCTTC

J: TRBJ2-5
size: .
D: .
V: TRBV7-3
CDR3: CASSVGSGWGETQYF
DNA: TGTGCCAGCAGCGTCGGTAGCGGTTGGGGGGAGACCCAGTACTTC

J: TRBJ2-7
size: .
D: .
V: TRBV7-2
CDR3: CASSSASVPSYEQYF
DNA: TGTGCCAGCAGCTCCGCCAGCGTTCCCTCCTACGAGCAGTACTTC

J: TRBJ1-5
size: .
D: TRBD1
V: TRBV6-1
CDR3: CASSEWGQGAPPQHF
DNA: TGTGCCAGCAGTGAATGGGGACAGGGGGCGCCGCCCCAGCATTTT

J: TRBJ2-2
size: .
D: .
V: TRBV5-4
CDR3: CASSLGSGNTGELFF
DNA: TGTGCCAGCAGCTTGGGTTCCGGGAACACCGGGGAGCTGTTTTTT

J: TRBJ2-2
size: .
D: TRBD2
V: TRBV9
CDR3: CASSVRLAGGGNTGELFF
DNA: TGTGCCAGCAGCGTACGGCTAGCGGGAGGAGGGAACACCGGGGAGCTGTTTTTT

J: TRBJ2-1
size: .
D: .
V: TRBV6-5
CDR3: CASSSSGQGRGEQFF
DNA: .

J: TRBJ2-2
size: .
D: .
V: TRBV7-9
CDR3: CASSLVRDTGELFF
DNA: TGTGCCAGCAGCTTAGTTCGGGACACCGGGGAGCTGTTTTTT

J: TRBJ2-2
size: .
D: .
V: TRBV21-1
CDR3: CASSVRLAGGPPGELFF
DNA: TGTGCCAGCAGCGTCCGTCTAGCGGGAGGGCCCCCCGGGGAGCTGTTTTTT

J: TRBJ1-2
size: .
D: .
V: TRBV25-1
CDR3: CASSVQGRGGYTF
DNA: TGTGCCAGCAGTGTACAGGGTCGGGGTGGCTACACCTTC

J: TRBJ2-1
size: few
D: .
V: TRBV6-5
CDR3: CASSPGPREQFF
DNA: TGTGCCAGCAGCCCGGGACCCCGGGAGCAGTTCTTC

J: TRBJ2-2
size: .
D: .
V: TRBV9
CDR3: CASSVERQGGTGELFF
DNA: TGTGCCAGCAGCGTAGAAAGGCAGGGAGGCACCGGGGAGCTGTTTTTT

J: TRBJ1-1
size: .
D: .
V: TRBV25-1
CDR3: CASSQTDMNTEAFF
DNA: TGTGCCAGCAGCCAGACAGATATGAACACTGAAGCTTTCTTT

J: TRBJ2-1
size: .
D: TRBD2
V: TRBV9
CDR3: CASSRSGMPYNEQFF
DNA: TGTGCCAGCAGCCGAAGCGGGATGCCCTACAATGAGCAGTTCTTC

J: TRBJ2-7
size: .
D: .
V: TRBV7-3
CDR3: CASSLVRWGEQYF
DNA: TGTGCCAGCAGCTTAGTACGATGGGGCGAGCAGTACTTC

J: TRBJ2-3
size: few
D: TRBD2
V: TRBV7-6
CDR3: CASSLGPNSGRGTDTQYF
DNA: TGTGCCAGCAGCTTAGGACCGAATAGCGGGAGAGGGACAGATACGCAGTATTTT

J: TRBJ2-2
size: few
D: .
V: TRBV25-1
CDR3: CASSEAGAGELFF
DNA: TGTGCCAGCAGTGAGGCCGGAGCCGGGGAGCTGTTTTTT

J: TRBJ1-1
size: .
D: TRBD1
V: TRBV7-2
CDR3: CASSLAVGQGVTTEAFF
DNA: TGTGCCAGCAGCTTAGCTGTGGGACAGGGGGTTACCACTGAAGCTTTCTTT

J: TRBJ2-3
size: few
D: .
V: TRBV14
CDR3: CASSQQLASTDTQYF
DNA: TGTGCCAGCAGCCAGCAACTAGCCAGCACAGATACGCAGTATTTT

J: TRBJ1-2
size: .
D: .
V: TRBV4-2
CDR3: CASSQEAGLTGYTF
DNA: TGTGCCAGCAGCCAAGAGGCAGGGTTAACCGGCTACACCTTC

J: TRBJ2-1
size: .
D: TRBD1
V: TRBV6-1
CDR3: CASSPLGQDYNEQFF
DNA: TGTGCCAGCAGTCCTTTGGGACAGGACTACAATGAGCAGTTCTTC

J: TRBJ2-1
size: .
D: .
V: TRBV30
CDR3: CACTGARDEQFF
DNA: TGTGCCTGTACAGGCGCCCGGGATGAGCAGTTCTTC

J: TRBJ1-3
size: .
D: .
V: TRBV5-1
CDR3: CASSLSGEAGNTIYF
DNA: TGCGCCAGCAGCTTGTCAGGGGAGGCTGGAAACACCATATATTTT

J: TRBJ2-7
size: few
D: .
V: TRBV13
CDR3: CASSSSGGTFEQYF
DNA: TGTGCCAGCAGCTCTAGTGGCGGGACGTTCGAGCAGTACTTC

J: TRBJ2-5
size: .
D: .
V: TRBV7-3
CDR3: CASSLLGLMGETQYF
DNA: TGTGCCAGCAGCTTACTGGGACTCATGGGGGAGACCCAGTACTTC

J: TRBJ2-7
size: .
D: .
V: TRBV5-1
CDR3: CASSTGADLEQYF
DNA: TGCGCCAGCAGCACCGGGGCCGACCTCGAGCAGTACTTC

J: TRBJ2-1
size: .
D: TRBD2
V: TRBV7-6
CDR3: CASSLRTSGYNEQFF
DNA: TGTGCCAGCAGCTTGCGGACTAGCGGTTACAATGAGCAGTTCTTC

J: TRBJ2-1
size: .
D: .
V: TRBV4-1
CDR3: CASSQEGPRAYNEQFF
DNA: TGCGCCAGCAGCCAGGAGGGCCCAAGGGCCTACAATGAGCAGTTCTTC

J: TRBJ1-2
size: .
D: .
V: TRBV4-1
CDR3: CASSQGLGAIMNYGYTF
DNA: TGCGCCAGCAGCCAAGGATTGGGGGCGATAATGAACTATGGCTACACCTTC

J: TRBJ2-1
size: .
D: .
V: TRBV18
CDR3: CASSRTAYNEQFF
DNA: TGTGCCAGCTCACGGACAGCCTACAATGAGCAGTTCTTC

J: TRBJ2-2
size: .
D: .
V: TRBV6-5
CDR3: CASSYRGSGGTGELFF
DNA: TGTGCCAGCAGTTACAGAGGGAGTGGGGGGACCGGGGAGCTGTTTTTT

J: TRBJ2-3
size: .
D: .
V: TRBV4-2
CDR3: CASSQASAPDTQYF
DNA: TGTGCCAGCAGCCAAGCGTCAGCTCCAGATACGCAGTATTTT

J: TRBJ2-1
size: .
D: TRBD2
V: TRBV7-9
CDR3: CASSSQAGIGEQFF
DNA: TGTGCCAGCAGCTCACAAGCGGGAATCGGTGAGCAGTTCTTC

J: TRBJ1-5
size: .
D: TRBD1
V: TRBV6-1
CDR3: CASSGQGWQPQHF
DNA: TGTGCCAGCAGCGGACAGGGGTGGCAGCCCCAGCATTTT

J: TRBJ1-2
size: once
D: .
V: TRBV10-1
CDR3: CASRFEGTNYGYTF
DNA: TGCGCCAGCAGATTTGAGGGAACCAACTATGGCTACACCTTC

J: TRBJ2-3
size: .
D: .
V: TRBV25-1
CDR3: CASSESPGFGTDTQYF
DNA: TGTGCCAGCAGTGAATCTCCCGGGTTTGGCACAGATACGCAGTATTTT

J: TRBJ1-1
size: once
D: .
V: TRBV2
CDR3: CASSVLENTEAFF
DNA: TGTGCCAGCAGTGTTTTAGAGAACACTGAAGCTTTCTTT

J: TRBJ2-3
size: once
D: TRBD2
V: TRBV7-6
CDR3: CASSLRTSGAYKTDTQYF
DNA: TGTGCCAGCAGCCTAAGGACTAGCGGGGCATATAAAACAGATACGCAGTATTTT

J: TRBJ2-1
size: .
D: TRBD2
V: TRBV7-2
CDR3: CASSLASISGSSDNEQFF
DNA: TGTGCCAGCAGCTTAGCGTCGATTAGCGGGTCCTCAGACAATGAGCAGTTCTTC

J: TRBJ2-1
size: .
D: .
V: TRBV11-3
CDR3: CASSFAVSYNEQFF
DNA: TGTGCCAGCAGCTTTGCGGTTTCCTACAATGAGCAGTTCTTC

J: TRBJ1-2
size: .
D: .
V: TRBV6-1
CDR3: CASSEADRGYGYTF
DNA: TGTGCCAGCAGTGAAGCTGACAGAGGCTATGGCTACACCTTC

J: TRBJ1-1
size: medium-sized
D: .
V: TRBV11-2
CDR3: CASSLAGRSGDTEAFF
DNA: TGTGCCAGCAGCTTAGCAGGACGGAGTGGGGACACTGAAGCTTTCTTT